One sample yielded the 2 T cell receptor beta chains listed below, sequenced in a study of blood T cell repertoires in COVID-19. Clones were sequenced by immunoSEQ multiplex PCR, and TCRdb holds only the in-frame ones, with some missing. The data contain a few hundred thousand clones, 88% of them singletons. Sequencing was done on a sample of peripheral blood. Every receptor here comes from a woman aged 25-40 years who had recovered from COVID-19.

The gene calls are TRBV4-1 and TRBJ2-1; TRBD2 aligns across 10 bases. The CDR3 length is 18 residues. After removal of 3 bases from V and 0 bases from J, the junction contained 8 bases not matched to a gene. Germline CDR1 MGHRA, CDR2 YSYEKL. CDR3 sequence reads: CASSHTLAGVSSYNEQFF. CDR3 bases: TGCGCCAGCAGCCACACCCTAGCGGGGGTCAGCTCCTACAATGAGCAGTTCTTC.

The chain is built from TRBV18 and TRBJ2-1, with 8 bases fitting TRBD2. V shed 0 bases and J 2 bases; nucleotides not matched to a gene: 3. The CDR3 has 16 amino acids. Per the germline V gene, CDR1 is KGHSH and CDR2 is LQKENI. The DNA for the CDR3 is TGTGCCAGCTCACCACCAGACGGGGGGGCCTACAATGAGCAGTTCTTC. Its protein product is CASSPPDGGAYNEQFF.